This entry describes one T cell receptor (beta chain). This clonotype was counted ten times or more. The antigen this receptor binds is unknown. No much larger clone is present one base from it, and per-base qualities are unavailable. Sequences ENHRY (CDR1) and SYGVKD (CDR2) are obtained from the germline V gene. Measured from the cysteine to the phenylalanine, the CDR3 is 14 residues long. Only the CDR3 DNA is retained, 42 bases long and in frame from the first base. The junction shows trimming of 8 bases on V and 5 bases on J, plus 18 bases between the germline ends. The sequencer was an Illumina NovaSeq 6000. Using 5'RACE with constant-segment primers, TCRalpha and TCRbeta cDNA libraries were constructed, with sample barcodes and unique molecular identifiers added in the process. Trizol reagent was used to extract RNA from every sample. Library amplification was performed in two PCR steps, and a second sample barcode and Illumina TruSeq adapters were introduced in the second step. Sequencing of the libraries was done on an Illumina NovaSeq, producing 2 x 150 bp paired-end reads. The published analysis was carried out like this. With migec v1.2.7, reads were demultiplexed and then collapsed into UMI-guided consensus sequences. Using mixcr v2.1.11, the UMI consensuses were aligned to TRA and TRB V and J templates and assembled into clonotypes. A clonotype was counted as expanded or contracted only if both edgeR and NoisET called the change significant, with noise models trained on biological replicates. For edgeR calls, the thresholds were a false discovery rate-adjusted p below 0.01 and a log2 fold-change of 1. As an exploratory analysis of dynamics, PCA with hierarchical clustering was applied to max-normalized trajectories of the 1000 most abundant clonotypes. Separately sequenced CD4+ and CD8+ repertoires were used to assign the CD4 or CD8 phenotype of responding clones. TCRdb reanalyzed the raw reads on its own, using fastp at Q25 for trimming and MiXCR for clone calling, and kept in-frame beta chains. Each entry merges the rows of one CDR3 protein and shows their most common DNA and genes. The V and J calls reflect TCRdb's pipeline rather than the authors' work. The sample includes approximately 270,000 distinct CDR3 sequences, with about 17% observed a single time. Approximately 23% of the sample comes from the top ten.

This entry is derived from a study of T-cell memory formation after mild COVID-19 (dated by TCRdb to the early 2020s). Regarding the complete study: TCR sequence clusters from the two donors were largely donor specific. Longitudinal TCRalpha and TCRbeta repertoire sequencing tracked T-cell clones expanding and contracting after mild COVID-19 in a couple of donors. Two young, previously healthy adult volunteers, one female and one male, were included in the cohort. Results and caveats for the whole study, not just this receptor: The detection of some responding clones in pre-infection memory suggests that pre-existing cross-reactive memory T cells joined the SARS-CoV-2 response. Clones that contracted from day 15 to 85 showed balanced CD4/CD8 phenotypes, whereas a second wave of clones that expanded from day 15 to 37 leaned towards CD4+. Only a couple of mild cases were covered in the study, and larger cohorts including severe cases with pre-infection samples were considered necessary. Contracting CD4+ clones were located mainly in the CM and EM memory subsets, whereas CD8+ clones were found to be enriched in EMRA. Whether the second-wave clones peaking on day 37 were SARS-CoV-2 specific was not confirmed.

PBMCs were isolated by Ficoll-Paque density gradient centrifugation. The TCR was taken from a man aged 18 to 35 who had mild COVID-19 (a few samples of this study predate the infection). The sample titles of this study are shuffled in the database, so cell type and time point are left out; the donor was told from shared clones. Sequencing was performed on PBMCs or a T cell subset sorted from them (not recorded which). Recombination linked TRBV10-3 to TRBJ1-2, with the D gene too uncertain to name. CDR3 loop: CAIATGYSSYGYTF. At the DNA level, the sequence is TGTGCCATCGCTACCGGGTATTCCAGTTATGGCTACACCTTC.